This TCR beta chain is drawn from a study of blood T cells in healthy people across ages. Study overall: Template-switching capture recovered about one barcoded beta molecule per two T cells.

Per the germline V gene, CDR1 is DFQATT and CDR2 is SNEGSKA (reference sequence). Trimming cost V 6 bases and J 2 bases; bases outside gene matches: 4. This CDR3 region has 13 residues. A second PCR, run for roughly 7 to 11 cycles, used a sample-barcoded 5' primer plus a J-beta primer mix. MiXCR was run by TCRdb on the 5' RACE reads, yielding one entry per CDR3 protein. Here the sample spans about 1 million distinct CDR3 sequences, more than 35% being singletons. This clonotype has a count of ten or more. This receptor was obtained from a woman aged 55-70 years in good health. V gene TRBV20-1 combines with J gene TRBJ2-7; 10 bases map to TRBD1. Specimen: blood. The CDR3 DNA is TGCAGTGCGAGGGACAGGGGACCCTACGAGCAGTACTTC. Encoded protein: CSARDRGPYEQYF.